A selection of T cell receptor beta chains follows, all from one sample in a study of Graves' ophthalmopathy and Graves' hyperthyroidism. One entry per CDR3 protein results from TCRdb running MiXCR on the multiplex PCR reads. The sample has about 390,000 distinct CDR3 sequences, approximately 18% seen once. Source material: peripheral blood. The source is an adult woman with stable Graves' hyperthyroidism. CDR3s leave out the opening cysteine and the closing phenylalanine or tryptophan. Fields, in order: V gene, J gene, CDR3 protein.

v_gene: TRBV10-3
j_gene: TRBJ2-7
CDR3aa: AITRDSSYEQY

v_gene: TRBV7-9
j_gene: TRBJ1-2
CDR3aa: ASSLAGTGHGYT

v_gene: TRBV6-5
j_gene: TRBJ2-5
CDR3aa: ASRVRPRGQETQY

v_gene: TRBV20-1
j_gene: TRBJ2-2
CDR3aa: SALPGARTGELF

v_gene: TRBV5-1
j_gene: TRBJ1-1
CDR3aa: ASSSYQGMNTEAF

v_gene: TRBV5-6
j_gene: TRBJ2-5
CDR3aa: ASSCPTERAEETQY

v_gene: TRBV2
j_gene: TRBJ1-1
CDR3aa: ASRARGANTEAF

v_gene: TRBV20-1
j_gene: TRBJ2-2
CDR3aa: SASSFLGAGENTGELF

v_gene: TRBV20-1
j_gene: TRBJ1-1
CDR3aa: SAGSQGNTEAF

v_gene: TRBV25-1
j_gene: TRBJ2-2
CDR3aa: ASSVRAGGPGELF

v_gene: TRBV20-1
j_gene: TRBJ2-7
CDR3aa: SAPSGSLGKYEQY

v_gene: TRBV10-3
j_gene: TRBJ1-1
CDR3aa: AISDSRVKGMNTEAF

v_gene: TRBV3-1
j_gene: TRBJ1-2
CDR3aa: ASSQNTFSYGYT

v_gene: TRBV28
j_gene: TRBJ2-7
CDR3aa: ASTKPMGRRTGSYEQY

v_gene: TRBV9
j_gene: TRBJ1-1
CDR3aa: ASSKEGNTEAF

v_gene: TRBV6-5
j_gene: TRBJ1-2
CDR3aa: ASSYSGSRGERDGYT

v_gene: TRBV12-3/TRBV12-4
j_gene: TRBJ1-5
CDR3aa: ASSFQAGLGQPQH

v_gene: TRBV7-8
j_gene: TRBJ2-2
CDR3aa: ASSLARRGTRNTGELF

v_gene: TRBV20-1
j_gene: TRBJ2-7
CDR3aa: SAYGQDDDYEQY

v_gene: TRBV15
j_gene: TRBJ2-5
CDR3aa: ATSRQTSALQETQY

v_gene: TRBV19
j_gene: TRBJ1-2
CDR3aa: ASFRASTGGYGYT

v_gene: TRBV18
j_gene: TRBJ2-7
CDR3aa: ASSGGDEQY

v_gene: TRBV7-9
j_gene: TRBJ1-2
CDR3aa: ASSSTPTGDYGYT

v_gene: TRBV6-5
j_gene: TRBJ1-5
CDR3aa: ASSYPSGQGNQPQH

v_gene: TRBV24-1
j_gene: TRBJ2-2
CDR3aa: ATGLAGAGELF

v_gene: TRBV6-1
j_gene: TRBJ1-2
CDR3aa: ASSPLTGGDGGYT

v_gene: TRBV9
j_gene: TRBJ2-7
CDR3aa: ASSASGGSYEQY

v_gene: TRBV2
j_gene: TRBJ2-2
CDR3aa: ASLLNTGELF

v_gene: TRBV28
j_gene: TRBJ2-7
CDR3aa: ASSSGTPNSYEQY

v_gene: TRBV18
j_gene: TRBJ2-7
CDR3aa: ASSPLGLAGTKEQY

v_gene: TRBV12-3/TRBV12-4
j_gene: TRBJ1-6
CDR3aa: ASSHTIGTILH

v_gene: TRBV5-1
j_gene: TRBJ1-1
CDR3aa: ASSARIWKDLKTSNTEAF

v_gene: TRBV18
j_gene: TRBJ2-2
CDR3aa: ASSPRTSNYRGTGELF

v_gene: TRBV5-1
j_gene: TRBJ2-7
CDR3aa: ASSLGGFSQGSFTYEQY

v_gene: TRBV10-3
j_gene: TRBJ2-7
CDR3aa: AISDPDRGAAYEQY

v_gene: TRBV4-3
j_gene: TRBJ2-5
CDR3aa: ASSQGQGEGETQY

v_gene: TRBV7-2
j_gene: TRBJ1-2
CDR3aa: ASSNLDGGRYGYT

v_gene: TRBV27
j_gene: TRBJ2-7
CDR3aa: ASKGVGDIRTYEQY

v_gene: TRBV4-1
j_gene: TRBJ2-4
CDR3aa: ASSQGSQGLARGNIQY

v_gene: TRBV4-2
j_gene: TRBJ2-2
CDR3aa: ASSQDARGGRGELF

v_gene: TRBV4-3
j_gene: TRBJ2-7
CDR3aa: ASSQGTEFYEQY

v_gene: TRBV5-6
j_gene: TRBJ1-1
CDR3aa: ASSLGANRIRTEAF

v_gene: TRBV24-1
j_gene: TRBJ2-5
CDR3aa: ATSMTGSQTQY

v_gene: TRBV6-1
j_gene: TRBJ2-7
CDR3aa: ASRSPRGSYEQY

v_gene: TRBV7-6
j_gene: TRBJ2-4
CDR3aa: VSILGTSGSIQY

v_gene: TRBV14
j_gene: TRBJ2-5
CDR3aa: ASNPSGHQETQY

v_gene: TRBV27
j_gene: TRBJ1-5
CDR3aa: ASSFCQPQH